This record concerns one T cell receptor beta chain sequence. The antigen remains unidentified. This record comes from a study of human T cells and chemical hapten exposure. Study-level results: Expanded TCRs created a significantly greater count of big CDR3 similarity clusters than controls did.

Germline-derived CDR1 and CDR2 are SGHNT and YYREEE (reference sequence). V lost 2 bases and J lost 4, with 12 bases in between. This CDR3 has 14 amino acids. From the RACE reads, TCRdb called clonotypes with MiXCR, one entry per CDR3 protein. The data show some 380,000 distinct CDR3 sequences, about 4.8% seen once. Sample time point: patch test 1, 2 weeks after DPC sensitization. Treatment noted: therapeutic diphenylcyclopropenone sensitization with weekly scalp DPC. The authors extracted total RNA from unfractionated whole blood. The chain employs TRBV5-4 and TRBJ2-5; unclear D gene. Material: whole blood, obtained in connection with sensitization to the hapten diphenylcyclopropenone (DPC). The source is a woman between 45 and 60 years old with alopecia areata. Some clones in this sample may be carry-over from other donors' samples. The CDR3 DNA follows: TGTGCCAGCAGCTTTGCCCTAGAAACAGAGACCCAGTACTTC. It encodes CASSFALETETQYF.